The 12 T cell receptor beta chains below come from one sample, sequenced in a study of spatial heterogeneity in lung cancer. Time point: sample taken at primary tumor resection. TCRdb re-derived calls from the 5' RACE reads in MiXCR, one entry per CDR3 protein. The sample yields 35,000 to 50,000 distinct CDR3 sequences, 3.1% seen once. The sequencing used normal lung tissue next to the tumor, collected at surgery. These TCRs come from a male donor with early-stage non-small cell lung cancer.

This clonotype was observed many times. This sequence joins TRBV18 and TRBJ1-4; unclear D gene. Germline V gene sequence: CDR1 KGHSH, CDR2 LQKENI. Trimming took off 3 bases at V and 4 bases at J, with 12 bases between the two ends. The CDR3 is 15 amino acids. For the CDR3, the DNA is TGTGCCAGCTCACCTAGAGGGAAACTTAATGAAAAACTGTTTTTT. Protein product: CASSPRGKLNEKLFF.

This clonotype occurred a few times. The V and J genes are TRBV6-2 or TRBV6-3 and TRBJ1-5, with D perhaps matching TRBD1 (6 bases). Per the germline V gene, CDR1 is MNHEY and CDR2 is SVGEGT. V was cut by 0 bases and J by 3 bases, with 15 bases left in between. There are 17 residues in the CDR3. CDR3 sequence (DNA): TGTGCCAGCAGTTACTCGAAAGGACAGATGATCAATCAGCCCCAGCATTTT. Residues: CASSYSKGQMINQPQHF.

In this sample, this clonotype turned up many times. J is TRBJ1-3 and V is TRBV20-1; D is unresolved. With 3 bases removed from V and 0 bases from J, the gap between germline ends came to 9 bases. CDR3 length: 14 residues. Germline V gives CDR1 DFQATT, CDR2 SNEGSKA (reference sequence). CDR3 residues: CSARGGSSGNTIYF. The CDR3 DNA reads TGCAGTGCTAGGGGCGGGAGCTCTGGAAACACCATATATTTT.

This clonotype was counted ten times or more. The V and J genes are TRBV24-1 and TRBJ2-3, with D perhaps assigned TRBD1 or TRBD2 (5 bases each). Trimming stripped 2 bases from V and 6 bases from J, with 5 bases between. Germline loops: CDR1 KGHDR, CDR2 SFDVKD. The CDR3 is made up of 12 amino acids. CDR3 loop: CATSDWGDTQYF. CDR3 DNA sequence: TGTGCCACCAGTGATTGGGGGGATACGCAGTATTTT.

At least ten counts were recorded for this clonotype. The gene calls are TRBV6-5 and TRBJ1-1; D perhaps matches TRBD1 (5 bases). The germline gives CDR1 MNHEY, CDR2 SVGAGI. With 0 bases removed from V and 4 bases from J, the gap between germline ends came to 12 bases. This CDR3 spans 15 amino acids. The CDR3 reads CASSYSGVLPTEAFF. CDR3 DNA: TGTGCCAGCAGTTACTCGGGGGTTCTCCCCACTGAAGCTTTCTTT.

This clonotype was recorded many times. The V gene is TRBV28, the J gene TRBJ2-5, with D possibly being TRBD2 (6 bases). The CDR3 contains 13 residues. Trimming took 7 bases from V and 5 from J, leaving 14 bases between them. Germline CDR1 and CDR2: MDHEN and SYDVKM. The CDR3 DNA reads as TGTGCCAGCACCCCACCGGGGGTCGAGACCCAGTACTTC. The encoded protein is CASTPPGVETQYF.

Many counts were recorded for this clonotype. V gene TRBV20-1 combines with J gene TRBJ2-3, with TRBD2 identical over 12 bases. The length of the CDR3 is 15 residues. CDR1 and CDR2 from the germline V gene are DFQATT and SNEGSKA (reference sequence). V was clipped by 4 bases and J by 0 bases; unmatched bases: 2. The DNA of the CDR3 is TGCAGTGCTAACGGACTAGCGGGGAGCACAGATACGCAGTATTTT. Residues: CSANGLAGSTDTQYF.

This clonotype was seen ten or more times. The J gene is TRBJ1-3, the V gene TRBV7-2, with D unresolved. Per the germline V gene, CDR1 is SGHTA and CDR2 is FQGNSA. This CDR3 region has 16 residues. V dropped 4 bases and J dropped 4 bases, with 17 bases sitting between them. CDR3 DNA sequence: TGTGCCAGCAGCTCGCGAGGTTTAGGGCTCGGAAACACCATATATTTT. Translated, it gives CASSSRGLGLGNTIYF.

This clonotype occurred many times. The CDR3 loop reads CASSGDSTGREAFF. The CDR3, as DNA: TGTGCCAGCTCAGGGGATTCGACAGGGCGGGAAGCTTTCTTT. J is TRBJ1-1 and V is TRBV18; 7 bases agree with TRBD1. The CDR3 contains 14 residues. CDR1 and CDR2 from the germline V gene are KGHSH and LQKENI. J lost 8 bases, V lost 5 bases, and 11 bases had no gene match.

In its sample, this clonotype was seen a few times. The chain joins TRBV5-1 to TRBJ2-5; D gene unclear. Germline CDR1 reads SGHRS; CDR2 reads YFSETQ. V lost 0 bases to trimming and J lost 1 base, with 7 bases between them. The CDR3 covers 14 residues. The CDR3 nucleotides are TGCGCCAGCAGCTTGGGGTCAGTCCAAGAGACCCAGTACTTC. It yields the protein CASSLGSVQETQYF. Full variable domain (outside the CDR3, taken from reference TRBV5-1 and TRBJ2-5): KAGVTQTPRYLIKTRGQQVTLSCSPISGHRSVSWYQQTPGQGLQFLFEYFSETQRNKGNFPGRFSGRQFSNSRSEMNVSTLELGDSALYLCASSLGSVQETQYFGPGTRLLVL.

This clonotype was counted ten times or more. CDR3 loop: CASSSLVQETQYF. The CDR3 nucleotides read TGTGCCAGCAGCTCACTAGTTCAAGAGACCCAGTACTTC. The chain couples TRBV7-2 to TRBJ2-5, with TRBD2 as a possible D gene (5 bases). The CDR3 loop spans 13 amino acids. V was trimmed by 4 bases and J by 2 bases, leaving 8 bases between them. The germline V gene has CDR1 SGHTA and CDR2 FQGNSA.

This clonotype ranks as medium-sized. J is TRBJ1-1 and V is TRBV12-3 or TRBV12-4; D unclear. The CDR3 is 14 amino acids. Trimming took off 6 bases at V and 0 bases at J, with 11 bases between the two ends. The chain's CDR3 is CASSLKKMNTEAFF. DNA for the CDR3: TGTGCCAGCAGCCTTAAGAAAATGAACACTGAAGCTTTCTTT.